This T cell receptor beta chain emerged from a study of T cells in Graves' hyperthyroidism and ophthalmopathy (dated by TCRdb to about 2019). As for the study more broadly: Peripheral blood samples were taken at the time of initial diagnosis, prior to any treatment. Prospective prediction of ophthalmopathy was tested in an independent validation cohort of some 20 hyperthyroidism patients and 15 to 17 patients who later progressed to ophthalmopathy. The paper describes TCR Vbeta CDR3 sequencing of more than 120 peripheral blood samples, made up of under 50 ophthalmopathy patients, around 73 hyperthyroidism patients and roughly 17 progressor patients. After blood sampling, hyperthyroidism patients were treated with methimazole at a starting dose of 30 mg daily, and ophthalmopathy patients were treated with high-dose intravenous methylprednisolone. In more than 5 Graves' hyperthyroidism patients, the study also compared T-cell repertoires from thyroid tissue with T-cell repertoires from blood. A discovery cohort of about 95 patients, roughly 45 with Graves' ophthalmopathy and 57 with stable Graves' hyperthyroidism, was used to find distinguishing TCR V-J signatures. The roughly 91 discovery patients were randomly divided into training and test sets at a 7:3 ratio. The study at large found these results: Sample size was not statistically predetermined, and investigators were not blinded to group allocation. A 13 V-J signature model separated ophthalmopathy from stable hyperthyroidism, with around 91% sensitivity and 81.08% specificity in cross-validation and 80%/75% in testing. In validation, the model predicted progression to ophthalmopathy with approximately 69% sensitivity and 72.22% specificity, a median of approximately 6.7 months before onset. Most expanded thyroid clonotypes (frequency above 0.001) were also detected in blood, a finding suggesting that blood repertoires may reflect thyroid immune responses.

Ophthalmopathy patients had moderately to severely active disease, with a Clinical Activity Score of 3 or more, a NOSPECS grade of 4 or more, and a disease duration of less than 3 months. Exclusion was applied to patients with uncontrolled infections, other autoimmune diseases, pregnancy or lactation. Diagnoses were established on the basis of clinical symptoms, serum thyroxine and TRAb, thyroid ultrasound, and orbital computed tomography. PBMCs were separated from about 10 ml of fresh peripheral blood using Ficoll-Paque density gradient centrifugation. Total RNA was extracted using Trizol reagent, and RNA quality was assessed on an Agilent 2100 Bioanalyzer. Here V drops 0 bases and J drops 5 bases, and the junction holds 9 bases not matched to any gene. The CDR3 sequence holds 16 residues, the cysteine and phenylalanine included. CDR3 DNA is the only sequence kept; it has 48 bases, read in frame from the first base. According to the germline V gene, CDR1 reads MNHEY and CDR2 reads SVGAGI.

TCR beta CDR3 regions were amplified from RNA transcripts. For the first round of RT-PCR on the TCR CDR3, the HTBI primer set was used together with the Qiagen OneStep RT-PCR kit. The libraries were constructed in a second round of multiplex PCR and then size-selected and purified. Paired-end sequencing of the libraries was performed with 100 bp reads on an Illumina HiSeq2000. On the authors' methods: SOAPnuke was used to process the raw data, with reads discarded if the reads contained adapters or uncalled bases, had a mean Phred below 15, or lacked an exact constant-primer or identifier match. COPE v1.2.5 was used to merge the high-quality paired reads, and each unique nucleotide sequence was defined as a clonotype. MiTCR v1.1 was used to align clonotypes to the IMGT TRBV, TRBD and TRBJ reference segments. Analysis was restricted to V-J combinations with a frequency above 0.0001, which covered roughly 99% of repertoires. A TCS score was defined as the ratio between F50 (clonal expansion) and ExV (chaos), using BLOSUM62-based TCRdist between CDR3 peptides within each V-J. Welch's t-statistics and random forest reduced approximately 520 V-J features to 10 to 15, which were used in a naive Bayes classifier (R e1071). Thyroid-blood repertoire similarity was quantified with the Morisita-Horn index. TCRdb handled the public reads itself, with Q25 trimming in fastp and clone calling in MiXCR, and kept productive beta chains. CDR3 protein sequences are deduplicated, and each keeps its most common genes and DNA. TCRdb, not the original authors, processed these V and J calls. In this sample the table shows more than 50,000 distinct CDR3 sequences, about 50% of which occur a single time. The ten largest clones represent 9.5% to 15% of the sample.

Turning to this clonotype: Its binding antigen is unknown. No qualities accompany the bases; no much larger clone lies one base away.

This sequence originates from a woman aged 30 to 39 with Graves' ophthalmopathy. The sequencing sample was made of blood. The rearrangement combines TRBV6-5 with TRBJ2-5; the junction holds 7 bases that match TRBD1. The DNA is as follows: TGTGCCAGCAGTTACTCGTTCCAGGGGGTTTGGGAGACCCAGTACTTC. This translates into CASSYSFQGVWETQYF.